The 10 T cell receptor beta chains below were found in one sample sequenced in a study of T cells after yellow fever vaccination. TCRdb reprocessed the 5' RACE reads via MiXCR and lists one record per CDR3 protein. The data show 250,000 or so distinct CDR3 sequences, more than 6.5% seen once. The sequenced sample was CD4+ T cells sorted from PBMCs, obtained on the day of the yellow fever booster vaccination. These receptors came from a man aged 25-40 years who received the YFV17D yellow fever vaccine.

This clonotype came up a few times. The V gene is TRBV6-2 or TRBV6-3, the J gene TRBJ2-3; 8 bases match TRBD2. J was trimmed by 10 bases and V by 5 bases; bases with no gene match: 2. The V gene's germline CDR1 is MNHEY and CDR2 SVGEGT. This CDR3 is 11 amino acids long. For the CDR3, the DNA is TGTGCCAGCAGTCAGGGACTAGCGCAGTATTTT. This encodes CASSQGLAQYF.

The chain joins TRBV4-3 to TRBJ2-1; D unresolved. The CDR3 length is 19 residues. V was pared by 4 bases and J by 0 bases, with 22 bases between. Germline V lookup: CDR1 LGHNA, CDR2 YSLEER. This chain's CDR3 is CASSPRSTARDTSYNEQFF. CDR3 nucleotide sequence: TGCGCCAGCAGCCCAAGATCGACGGCTCGCGATACCTCCTACAATGAGCAGTTCTTC.

The sample holds many counts of this clonotype. The V call is TRBV7-9, the J call TRBJ2-5; D gene unclear. Germline lookup yields CDR1 SEHNR and CDR2 FQNEAQ (reference sequence). The CDR3 covers 13 residues. V shed 5 bases and J shed 1 base, with 8 bases lying between them. Here the CDR3 DNA reads TGTGCCAGCAGCGGCCGGACCCAAGAGACCCAGTACTTC. Translating gives CASSGRTQETQYF.

V and J are TRBV2 and TRBJ2-1; TRBD2 matches at 9 bases. Germline V gene data show CDR1 as SNHLY and CDR2 as FYNNEI. With 5 bases clipped from V and 8 bases from J, the junction kept 10 bases outside the gene matches. This CDR3 comprises 15 residues. The CDR3 DNA reads as TGTGCCAGCAGTTCTCCGGGACTAGCTTTCTATGAGCAGTTCTTC. This encodes CASSSPGLAFYEQFF.

This clonotype was counted many times. J is TRBJ2-3 and V is TRBV23-1, with TRBD2 matching over 11 bases. TRBV23-1 is noted as an ORF with a role that remains uncertain. V lost 4 bases and J lost 3; bases outside the gene matches: 9. The CDR3 is 17 residues long. This CDR3 reads CASSLIAGGPWTDTQYF. CDR3 bases: TGCGCCAGCAGTCTAATAGCGGGAGGGCCGTGGACAGATACGCAGTATTTT.

This clonotype was observed at least ten times. V is TRBV20-1 and J is TRBJ2-7; maybe TRBD1 (6 bases). Between the trimmed V and J ends, which lost 3 bases and 7 bases, there was a span of 13 bases. CDR3 length equals 12 residues. Germline-derived CDR1 and CDR2 are DFQATT and SNEGSKA (reference sequence). The CDR3 protein is CSARLQGDEQYF. The CDR3 DNA reads as TGCAGTGCTAGGTTACAGGGTGATGAGCAGTACTTC.

This clonotype was seen more than once but under ten times. The J gene is TRBJ2-1, the V gene TRBV19; 8 bases map to TRBD2. Trimming at V came to 2 bases and at J to 8 bases, leaving 17 bases not matched to a gene. Germline CDR1 LNHDA, CDR2 SQIVND (reference sequence). This CDR3 region has 18 residues. Here the CDR3 DNA reads TGTGCCAGTAGTATAACGGGAGGGCCAATTACGTCAGCCCATGAGCAGTTCTTC. This codes for CASSITGGPITSAHEQFF.

This clonotype came up many times. The chain links TRBV5-1 to TRBJ2-7; D is unclear. Trimming took off 3 bases at V and 9 bases at J, with 16 bases between the two ends. The CDR3 runs to 13 residues. CDR1 is SGHRS, CDR2 YFSETQ, per germline. The CDR3 is CASSSPPLVAQYF. The DNA of the CDR3 is TGCGCCAGCAGCTCCCCTCCGTTAGTTGCGCAGTACTTC. Filled out from reference TRBV5-1 and TRBJ2-7, the complete variable domain reads KAGVTQTPRYLIKTRGQQVTLSCSPISGHRSVSWYQQTPGQGLQFLFEYFSETQRNKGNFPGRFSGRQFSNSRSEMNVSTLELGDSALYLCASSSPPLVAQYFGPGTRLTVT.

A remark on this clonotype: A much larger clone differs by one base, so this may be a read error. This chain links TRBV10-3 with TRBJ2-2, with a possible D match to TRBD1 (6 bases). This CDR3 is 14 amino acids long. Trimming left V 5 bases short and J 4 bases short, with 11 bases between. Germline lookup yields CDR1 ENHRY and CDR2 SYGVKD. DNA of the CDR3: TGTGCCATCAGTCCCCTGGACAGCACCGGGGAGCTGTTTTTT. It specifies CAISPLDSTGELFF.

The genes are TRBV27 and TRBJ2-5, with D hard to call. Trimming cost V 7 bases and J 5 bases, with 17 bases left between them. Germline values: CDR1 MNHEY, CDR2 SMNVEV (reference sequence). The CDR3 contains 14 residues. The CDR3 DNA is TGTGCCAGCACTCCGCTGGGTAATCGGGAGACCCAGTACTTC. This encodes CASTPLGNRETQYF.